The 28 T cell receptor beta chains reported below all come from one sample, sequenced in a study of T-cell reconstitution after alpha-beta-depleted transplantation in children. As it was prepared, the TCRbeta library received unique molecular identifiers. Via MiXCR, TCRdb re-called the PCR reads, giving one row per CDR3 protein. Altogether around 800,000 distinct CDR3 sequences are present, about 15% being singletons, with the ten largest covering about 5%. The specimen was PBMCs, mostly from graft donor cells, collected 360 days after TCRalphabeta/CD19-depleted stem cell transplant. The source is a male patient aged 10-17 years who had a stem cell transplant for acute lymphoblastic leukemia, so the T cells may come from the graft donor.

This clonotype was recorded a few times. This CDR3 reads CASSQSDSPLHF. The CDR3 DNA sequence: TGCGCCAGCAGCCAAAGCGATTCACCCCTCCACTTT. The V call is TRBV4-1, the J call TRBJ1-6; no definite D call. Germline V CDR1 and CDR2: MGHRA, YSYEKL. CDR3 size: 12 residues. Trimming pared 2 bases from V and 8 bases from J, leaving 4 bases between.

The chain employs TRBV2 and TRBJ2-1; the match to TRBD2 covers 10 bases. The J segment lost 7 bases and the V segment lost 8 bases, leaving 5 bases of the junction unmatched. The CDR3 sequence is 13 residues long. CDR1 is SNHLY, CDR2 FYNNEI, per germline. The CDR3, as DNA: TGTGCCAGCTCCAGCGGGAGGGGGAATGAGCAGTTCTTC. Protein product: CASSSGRGNEQFF. Full variable domain (missing parts from reference TRBV2 and TRBJ2-1): EPEVTQTPSHQVTQMGQEVILRCVPISNHLYFYWYRQILGQKVEFLVSFYNNEISEKSEIFDDQFSVERPDGSNFTLKIRSTKLEDSAMYFCASSSGRGNEQFFGPGTRLTVL.

CDR3 in DNA: TGTGCCATCAGTATAGACCTCCCCGGGACATCCAATGAGCAGTTCTTC. Translated: CAISIDLPGTSNEQFF. The V and J genes are TRBV10-3 and TRBJ2-1, with D possibly being TRBD1 (6 bases). There are 16 residues in the CDR3. With 5 bases removed from V and 6 bases from J, the gap between germline ends came to 20 bases. CDR1 ENHRY and CDR2 SYGVKD come from the germline V gene.

The sample holds a few counts of this clonotype. The genes are TRBV20-1 and TRBJ2-5; no reliable D call. Trimming stripped 3 bases from V and 5 bases from J, with 13 bases between. CDR1 and CDR2 from the germline V gene are DFQATT and SNEGSKA (reference sequence). There are 13 residues in the CDR3. The CDR3 here is CSASFSGLETQYF. CDR3 nucleotide sequence: TGCAGTGCTAGTTTCTCCGGGCTCGAGACCCAGTACTTC.

This clonotype was detected only a few times. The genes are TRBV12-3 or TRBV12-4 and TRBJ2-1, with 14 bases lining up with TRBD2. The CDR3 has 18 amino acids. Trimming took 4 bases from V and 0 from J; bases not matched to a gene: 5. CDR3 sequence: CASSSWTSGRTSYNEQFF. Written as DNA, the CDR3 is TGTGCCAGCAGTTCGTGGACTAGCGGGAGGACCTCCTACAATGAGCAGTTCTTC.

The genes are TRBV4-2 and TRBJ2-2; D gene ambiguous. The germline V and J ends were trimmed by 0 bases and 6 bases, with 11 bases remaining between them. Per the germline V gene, CDR1 is LGHNA and CDR2 is YNFKEQ. This CDR3 spans 15 amino acids. The CDR3 loop is CASSQERSIPGELFF. CDR3 DNA: TGTGCCAGCAGCCAAGAACGAAGTATTCCCGGGGAGCTGTTTTTT.

This clonotype was found a few times. V and J are TRBV20-1 and TRBJ2-1, with TRBD2 matching over 9 bases. Germline CDR1 reads DFQATT; CDR2 reads SNEGSKA (reference sequence). CDR3 length: 14 amino acids. With 2 bases clipped from V and 7 bases from J, the junction kept 6 bases outside the gene matches. CDR3 sequence: CSARTSGWPNEQFF. The CDR3 region has the DNA TGCAGTGCTAGAACTAGCGGGTGGCCGAATGAGCAGTTCTTC.

V and J are TRBV4-1 and TRBJ2-7; D ambiguous. Germline CDR1 is MGHRA and CDR2 is YSYEKL. This CDR3 is 18 amino acids long. With 0 bases removed from V and 5 bases from J, the gap between germline ends came to 23 bases. The CDR3 protein is CASSQEGYEASSQNEQYF. DNA of the CDR3: TGCGCCAGCAGCCAAGAAGGGTATGAGGCCAGTTCTCAGAACGAGCAGTACTTC.

The chain recombines TRBV7-8 with TRBJ2-2, with 8 bases fitting TRBD2. The CDR3 runs 16 residues. V lost 5 bases to trimming and J lost 6 bases; unmatched junction nucleotides: 11. Germline CDR1 reads SGHVS; CDR2 reads FQNEAQ. CDR3 sequence (DNA): TGTGCCAGCAGCCGACCGGGACTAGTTCAATCCGGGGAGCTGTTTTTT. Its translation is CASSRPGLVQSGELFF.

The chain joins TRBV7-3 to TRBJ2-3; TRBD2 matches 7 bases. The V segment lost 5 bases and the J segment 2 bases; nucleotides outside the gene matches: 4. This CDR3 contains 14 residues. The germline V gene encodes CDR1 SGHTA and CDR2 FQGTGA. The CDR3: CASSVSGVTDTQYF. The CDR3 DNA sequence: TGTGCCAGCAGCGTAAGCGGGGTCACAGATACGCAGTATTTT.

This clonotype was observed at least ten times. V gene TRBV12-3 or TRBV12-4 combines with J gene TRBJ2-4; 7 nucleotides match TRBD2. Trimming at V came to 6 bases and at J to 13 bases, leaving 9 bases not matched to a gene. This CDR3 contains 12 residues. This CDR3 reads CASSPYLAGQYF. In DNA, the CDR3 is TGTGCCAGCAGCCCATACTTAGCGGGCCAGTACTTC.

This clonotype has a count of ten or more. The chain has TRBV15 and TRBJ2-2; D call uncertain. Germline CDR1 reads LNHNV; CDR2 reads YYDKDF (reference sequence). The CDR3 sequence is 13 residues long. Trimming shortened V by 1 base and J by 4 bases, and 4 bases separated the two germline ends. The CDR3 here is CATSRVPTGELFF. The CDR3 DNA is TGTGCCACCAGCAGAGTGCCCACCGGGGAGCTGTTTTTT.

This clonotype was recorded a few times. This chain joins TRBV10-3 and TRBJ2-5; D is ambiguous. CDR1 and CDR2 from the germline V gene are ENHRY and SYGVKD. This CDR3 region has 14 residues. Trimming stripped 8 bases from V and 3 bases from J, with 16 bases between. CDR3 loop: CAISPAGGEETQYF. The CDR3 DNA reads as TGTGCCATCTCTCCCGCCGGCGGAGAAGAGACCCAGTACTTC.

This clonotype was counted a few times. J is TRBJ2-5 and V is TRBV7-9; weak D call: TRBD2 (5 bases). This CDR3 has 11 amino acids. Trimming stripped 2 bases from V and 9 bases from J, with 7 bases between. Looked up from germline, CDR1 is SEHNR and CDR2 is FQNEAQ (reference sequence). The DNA of the CDR3 is TGTGCCAGCAGCTTACTCGGGGCCCAGTACTTC. Protein: CASSLLGAQYF.

The V and J genes are TRBV6-5 and TRBJ2-3, with 8 bases aligning to TRBD2. The ends lost 6 bases at V and 0 bases at J; junction bases unmatched: 8. Germline assignment: CDR1 MNHEY and CDR2 SVGAGI. The CDR3 contains 16 residues. CDR3 DNA sequence: TGTGCCAGCAGCTTGACTAGCGTCCCTAGCACAGATACGCAGTATTTT. Protein product: CASSLTSVPSTDTQYF.

This clonotype occurred a few times. The chain recombines TRBV9 with TRBJ2-6, with D perhaps TRBD2 (6 bases). This CDR3 is 18 amino acids long. V was shortened by 0 bases and J by 4 bases, with 17 bases between the two germline ends. CDR1 SGDLS and CDR2 YYNGEE come from the germline V gene. DNA of the CDR3: TGTGCCAGCAGCGTAGTGGGGGGAAAACACTCCGGGGCCAACGTCCTGACTTTC. Encoded protein: CASSVVGGKHSGANVLTF.

This clonotype was found a few times. The DNA of the CDR3 is TGTGCCAGCAGCAGAGTTCGACAGGGAAACACTGAAGCTTTCTTT. Protein sequence: CASSRVRQGNTEAFF. V gene TRBV7-6 combines with J gene TRBJ1-1; 7 bases fit TRBD1. This CDR3 contains 15 residues. Germline V gene lookup returns CDR1 SGHVS and CDR2 FNYEAQ. The junction had 8 bases not matched to a gene; V was cut back by 5 bases and J by 2 bases.

This clonotype turned up a few times. The chain joins TRBV19 to TRBJ1-5, with D possibly being TRBD1 (5 bases). Trimming removed 3 bases from V and 1 base from J, with 10 bases in between. CDR1 and CDR2 from the germline V gene are LNHDA and SQIVND (reference sequence). There are 15 residues in the CDR3. The CDR3 DNA reads TGTGCCAGTAGTATCTGGACAACCAGCAATCAGCCCCAGCATTTT. Its translation: CASSIWTTSNQPQHF.

This clonotype was observed a handful of times. This chain links TRBV20-1 with TRBJ2-5; the D is unclear. V lost 0 bases and J lost 1, with 6 bases in between. The CDR3 consists of 13 residues. Germline V lookup: CDR1 DFQATT, CDR2 SNEGSKA (reference sequence). The CDR3: CSARERLQETQYF. CDR3 in DNA: TGCAGTGCTAGAGAGCGCCTCCAAGAGACCCAGTACTTC.

A few counts support this clonotype. The chain employs TRBV27 and TRBJ2-5, with D uncertain. The CDR3 runs to 13 residues. Germline V gene data show CDR1 as MNHEY and CDR2 as SMNVEV (reference sequence). Trimming cost V 2 bases and J 1 base, with 5 bases left between them. The chain's CDR3 is CASSLQIQETQYF. Written as DNA, the CDR3 is TGTGCCAGCAGTTTACAGATCCAAGAGACCCAGTACTTC.

This clonotype appeared many times. The V call is TRBV4-1, the J call TRBJ2-1; 9 positions agree with TRBD2. Germline loops: CDR1 MGHRA, CDR2 YSYEKL. With V trimmed by 0 bases and J by 9 bases, 9 bases remained unmatched. The CDR3 totals 16 residues. The CDR3 loop reads CASSQDRTSVRGEQFF. The CDR3 coding sequence is TGCGCCAGCAGCCAAGATCGGACTAGCGTACGTGGTGAGCAGTTCTTC.

This chain links TRBV7-8 with TRBJ1-6; TRBD1 matches at 7 bases. Germline CDR1 and CDR2: SGHVS and FQNEAQ. V shed 1 base, J shed 8 bases, and the junction held 2 bases outside the gene matches. This CDR3 spans 14 amino acids. The chain's CDR3 is CASSLGQGHSPLHF. CDR3 in DNA: TGTGCCAGCAGCTTAGGACAGGGACATTCACCCCTCCACTTT.

CDR3 in DNA: TGCGCCAGCAGCCCCCGCAGGACGGCGAACACTGAAGCTTTCTTT. It is translated as CASSPRRTANTEAFF. The chain is built from TRBV4-1 and TRBJ1-1; D is unclear. V was cut by 4 bases and J by 1 base, with 13 bases left in between. The CDR3 has 15 amino acids. CDR1 is MGHRA and CDR2 is YSYEKL in the germline V gene.

The chain recombines TRBV7-9 with TRBJ1-2; TRBD1 might be the D (5 bases). Germline V gene sequence: CDR1 SEHNR, CDR2 FQNEAQ (reference sequence). The CDR3 consists of 13 residues. Trimming cost V 4 bases and J 6 bases, with 12 bases left between them. The CDR3 sequence: CASSWGTEDGYTF. In DNA form, the CDR3 reads TGTGCCAGCAGCTGGGGGACGGAGGATGGCTACACCTTC.

This clonotype was seen many times. The chain links TRBV18 to TRBJ2-6; D unclear. Trimming stripped 4 bases from V and 4 bases from J, with 11 bases between. This CDR3 is 15 amino acids long. The germline V gene encodes CDR1 KGHSH and CDR2 LQKENI. This CDR3 reads CASSLIPSGANVLTF. The CDR3 nucleotides read TGTGCCAGCTCACTCATCCCCTCCGGGGCCAACGTCCTGACTTTC.

This sequence joins TRBV14 and TRBJ2-5; D not certain. The CDR3 runs to 13 residues. Germline V lookup: CDR1 SGHDN, CDR2 FVKESK. Trimming took 0 bases from V and 7 from J, leaving 9 bases between them. The DNA for the CDR3 is TGTGCCAGCAGCCAAGATAGTTTCGCGACCCAGTACTTC. Translation: CASSQDSFATQYF.

In its sample, this clonotype was seen a few times. This chain joins TRBV6-5 and TRBJ2-1; 9 bases map to TRBD2. Germline loops: CDR1 MNHEY, CDR2 SVGAGI. The CDR3 runs to 18 residues. Trimming took 6 bases from V and 3 from J; bases not matched to a gene: 15. CDR3 region: CASRYSGRPRLDYNEQFF. The CDR3 nucleotides read TGTGCCAGCAGATATAGCGGGAGACCGAGACTGGACTACAATGAGCAGTTCTTC.

V and J are TRBV12-3 or TRBV12-4 and TRBJ2-3, with D tentatively TRBD1 (6 bases). CDR3 size: 19 residues. The ends were cut back, 2 bases at V and 5 bases at J, with 26 bases in the middle. The CDR3 sequence: CASSLRQEVRLLSQDTQYF. The CDR3 DNA sequence: TGTGCCAGCAGTTTACGACAGGAGGTCAGGTTGCTCTCACAAGATACGCAGTATTTT.